This TCR beta chain is from a study of blood T cell repertoires in COVID-19. The wider study: The origin of the acute and convalescent COVID-19 samples was the United States, Italy and Spain. The analysed material was cDNA or gDNA that came from T cells, B-cell-depleted T cells, or PBMCs.

Germline CDR1 and CDR2: SGHAT and FQDESV (reference sequence). The V segment lost 5 bases and the J segment 7 bases; nucleotides outside the gene matches: 4. The CDR3 is made up of 14 amino acids. In the original processing: Estimation of nucleated cell counts was performed using reference gene primer amplification. The assay was immunoSEQ multiplex PCR, and TCRdb's table has in-frame clones only and misses some. From that table come the V and J calls and clone size; the DNA was used to work out D and trimming. Found here are under 55,000 clones, about 80% of them singletons; the top ten hold around a quarter. This clone was counted once.

The TCR sequence derives from a man aged 70-80 years with acute or convalescent COVID-19. V is TRBV11-1 and J is TRBJ1-4; 10 positions match TRBD1. Sequencing was carried out using peripheral blood. CDR3 protein: CASSRDRGTEKLFF. Written as DNA, the CDR3 is TGTGCCAGCAGCAGGGACAGGGGTACTGAAAAACTGTTTTTT.